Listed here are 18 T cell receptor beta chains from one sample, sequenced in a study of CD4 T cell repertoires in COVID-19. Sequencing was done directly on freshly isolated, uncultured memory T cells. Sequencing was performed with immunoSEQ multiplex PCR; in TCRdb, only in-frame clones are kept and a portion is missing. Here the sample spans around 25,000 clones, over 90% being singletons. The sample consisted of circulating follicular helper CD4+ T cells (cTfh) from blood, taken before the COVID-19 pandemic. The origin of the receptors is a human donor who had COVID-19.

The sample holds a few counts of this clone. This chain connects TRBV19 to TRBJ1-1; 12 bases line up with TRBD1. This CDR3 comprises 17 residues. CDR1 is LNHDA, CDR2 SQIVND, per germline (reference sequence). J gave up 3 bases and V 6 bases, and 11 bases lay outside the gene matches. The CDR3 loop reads CASRPRDRGRRDTEAFF. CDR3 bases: TGTGCCAGTAGGCCTCGGGACAGGGGGCGTAGGGACACTGAAGCTTTCTTT.

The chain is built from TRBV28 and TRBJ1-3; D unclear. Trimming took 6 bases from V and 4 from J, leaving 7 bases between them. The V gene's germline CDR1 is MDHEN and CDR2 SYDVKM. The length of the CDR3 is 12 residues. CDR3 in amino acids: CASRREGNTIYF. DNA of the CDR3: TGTGCCAGCAGACGGGAAGGAAACACCATATATTTT.

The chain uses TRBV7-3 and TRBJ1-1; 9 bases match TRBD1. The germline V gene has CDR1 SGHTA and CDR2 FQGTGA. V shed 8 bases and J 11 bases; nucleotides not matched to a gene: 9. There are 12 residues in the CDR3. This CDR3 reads CASGETGGTAFF. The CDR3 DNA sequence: TGTGCCAGCGGAGAAACAGGGGGCACGGCTTTCTTT.

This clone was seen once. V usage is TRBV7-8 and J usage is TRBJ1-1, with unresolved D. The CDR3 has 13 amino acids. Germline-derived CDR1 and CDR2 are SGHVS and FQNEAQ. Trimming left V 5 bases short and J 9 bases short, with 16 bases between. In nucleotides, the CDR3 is TGTGCCAGCAGCCCTTTGATGCGTTCTCAAGCTTTCTTT. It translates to CASSPLMRSQAFF.

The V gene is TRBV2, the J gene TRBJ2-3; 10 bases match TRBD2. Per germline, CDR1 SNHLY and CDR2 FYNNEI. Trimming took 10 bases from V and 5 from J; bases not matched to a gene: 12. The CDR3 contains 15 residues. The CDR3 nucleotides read TGTGCCACCTTCAGCGGGGGGGCCGTTGGAGATACGCAGTATTTT. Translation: CATFSGGAVGDTQYF.

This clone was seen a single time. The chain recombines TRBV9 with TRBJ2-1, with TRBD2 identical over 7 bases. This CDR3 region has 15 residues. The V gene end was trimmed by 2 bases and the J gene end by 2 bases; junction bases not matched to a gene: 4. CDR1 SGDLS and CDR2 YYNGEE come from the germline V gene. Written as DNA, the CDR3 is TGTGCCAGCAGCGTCGGGGGGATCACCTACAATGAGCAGTTCTTC. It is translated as CASSVGGITYNEQFF.

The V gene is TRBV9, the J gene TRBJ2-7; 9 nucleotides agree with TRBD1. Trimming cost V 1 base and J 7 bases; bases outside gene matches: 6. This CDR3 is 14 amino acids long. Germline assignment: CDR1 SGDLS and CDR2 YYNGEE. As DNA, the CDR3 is TGTGCCAGCAGCGTATCACAGGGGGCGAAAGAGCAGTACTTC. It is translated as CASSVSQGAKEQYF.

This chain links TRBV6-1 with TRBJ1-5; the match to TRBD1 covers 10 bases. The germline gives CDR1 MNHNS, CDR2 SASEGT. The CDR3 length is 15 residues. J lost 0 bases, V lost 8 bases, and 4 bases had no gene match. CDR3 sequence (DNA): TGTGCCAGCGGGGGACAGGGGCTTAGCAATCAGCCCCAGCATTTT. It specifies CASGGQGLSNQPQHF.

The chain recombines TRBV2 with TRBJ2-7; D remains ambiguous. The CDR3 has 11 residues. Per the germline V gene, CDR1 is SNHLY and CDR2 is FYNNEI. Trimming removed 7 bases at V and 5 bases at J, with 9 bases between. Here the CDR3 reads CASMLGHEQYF. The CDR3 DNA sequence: TGTGCCAGCATGCTTGGCCACGAGCAGTACTTC.

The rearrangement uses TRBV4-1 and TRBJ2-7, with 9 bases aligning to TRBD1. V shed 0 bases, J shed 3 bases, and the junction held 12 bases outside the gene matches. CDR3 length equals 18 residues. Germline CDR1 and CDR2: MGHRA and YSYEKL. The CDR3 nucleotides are TGCGCCAGCAGCCAAGAATCGGCCGGGACAGGGTATTTCTACGAGCAGTACTTC. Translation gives CASSQESAGTGYFYEQYF.

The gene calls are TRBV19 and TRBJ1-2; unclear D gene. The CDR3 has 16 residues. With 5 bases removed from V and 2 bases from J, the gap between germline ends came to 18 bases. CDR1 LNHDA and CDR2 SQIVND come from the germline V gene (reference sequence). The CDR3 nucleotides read TGTGCCAGTAGTGGCCCTCGAACCGGGATCAACTATGGCTACACCTTC. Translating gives CASSGPRTGINYGYTF.

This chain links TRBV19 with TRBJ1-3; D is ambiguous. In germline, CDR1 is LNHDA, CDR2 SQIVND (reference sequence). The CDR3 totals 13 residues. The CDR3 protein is CAVRITSGNTIYF. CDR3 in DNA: TGTGCGGTCAGGATCACCTCTGGAAACACCATATATTTT.

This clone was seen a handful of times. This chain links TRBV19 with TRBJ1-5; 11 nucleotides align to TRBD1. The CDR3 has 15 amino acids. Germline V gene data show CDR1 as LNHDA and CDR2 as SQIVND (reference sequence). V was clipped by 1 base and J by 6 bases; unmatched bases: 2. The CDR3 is CASSIGTGGRQPQHF. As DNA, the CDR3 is TGTGCCAGTAGTATAGGGACAGGGGGCCGTCAGCCCCAGCATTTT.

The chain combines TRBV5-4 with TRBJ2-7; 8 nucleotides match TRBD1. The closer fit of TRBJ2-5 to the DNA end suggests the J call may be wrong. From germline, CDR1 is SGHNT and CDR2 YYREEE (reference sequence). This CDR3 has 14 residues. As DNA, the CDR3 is TGTGCCAGCAGTTCGACCCGACAGGGGGAGACCCAGTACTTC. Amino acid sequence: CASSSTRQGETQYF.

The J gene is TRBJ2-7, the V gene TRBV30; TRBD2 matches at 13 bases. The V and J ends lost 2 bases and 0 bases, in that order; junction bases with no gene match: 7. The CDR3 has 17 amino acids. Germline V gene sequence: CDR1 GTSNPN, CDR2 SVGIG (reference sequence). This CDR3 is CAWSPGTSGENSYEQYF. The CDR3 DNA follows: TGTGCCTGGAGTCCCGGGACTAGCGGGGAAAACTCCTACGAGCAGTACTTC. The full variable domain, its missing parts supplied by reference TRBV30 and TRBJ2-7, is SQTIHQWPATLVQPVGSPLSLECTVEGTSNPNLYWYRQAAGRGLQLLFYSVGIGQISSEVPQNLSASRPQDRQFILSSKKLLLSDSGFYLCAWSPGTSGENSYEQYFGPGTRLTVT.

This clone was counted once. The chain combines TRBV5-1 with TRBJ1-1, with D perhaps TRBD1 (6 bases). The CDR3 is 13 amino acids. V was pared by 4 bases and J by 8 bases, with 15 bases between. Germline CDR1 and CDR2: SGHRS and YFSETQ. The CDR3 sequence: CASSPGGGFEAFF. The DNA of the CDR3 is TGCGCCAGCAGCCCTGGGGGGGGCTTCGAAGCTTTCTTT.

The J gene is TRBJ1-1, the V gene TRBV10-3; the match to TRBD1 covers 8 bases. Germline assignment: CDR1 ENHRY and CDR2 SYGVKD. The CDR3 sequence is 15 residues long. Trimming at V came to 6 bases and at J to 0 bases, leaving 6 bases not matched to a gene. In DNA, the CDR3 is TGTGCCATCAGAAGGACAGGGACCCTGAACACTGAAGCTTTCTTT. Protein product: CAIRRTGTLNTEAFF.

CDR3 DNA: TGTGCCAGCAGTGAAGTAGGGCTAGCGGGCGGCAATGAGCAGTTCTTC. Protein: CASSEVGLAGGNEQFF. The chain uses TRBV6-1 and TRBJ2-1; TRBD2 matches 8 bases. Germline V gene data show CDR1 as MNHNS and CDR2 as SASEGT. Unmatched junction bases numbered 8, after V lost 1 base and J lost 6 bases. The CDR3 covers 16 residues.